This is a list of T cell receptor beta chains from one sample in a study of blood T cell repertoires in COVID-19. Produced via immunoSEQ multiplex PCR; TCRdb's table is partial and in-frame only. The table lists fewer than 90,000 clones, roughly 88% of them singletons, with about 6.7% in the top ten. Material for sequencing was peripheral blood. The receptors stem from a man between 65 and 85 years old with acute or convalescent COVID-19. CDR3s include the opening cysteine and the closing phenylalanine or tryptophan. The D gene is left open where the match is weak. Clone size is stated in some rows and not others, as once, few, many or a class when expanded.

abundance	j_gene	d_gene	v_gene	CDR3aa	CDR3nt
NA	TRBJ2-5	TRBD2	TRBV6-5	CASSRLAGGQETQYF	TGTGCCAGCAGTCGACTAGCGGGGGGGCAAGAGACCCAGTACTTC
few	TRBJ2-1	NA	TRBV10-1	CASNRVACYNEQFF	TGCGCCAGCAATCGGGTTGCCTGTTACAATGAGCAGTTCTTC
NA	TRBJ1-5	TRBD1	TRBV6-2/TRBV6-3	CASSYSDRGDQPQHF	TGTGCCAGCAGTTACTCGGACAGGGGAGATCAGCCCCAGCATTTT
NA	TRBJ1-2	TRBD1	TRBV5-6	CASSLQDRVNGYTF	TGTGCCAGCAGCCTCCAGGACAGGGTAAATGGCTACACCTTC
NA	TRBJ2-3	NA	TRBV9	CASSPRQGITDTQYF	TGTGCCAGCAGCCCCCGTCAGGGGATCACAGATACGCAGTATTTT
NA	TRBJ2-1	TRBD1	TRBV18	CASSQLTGTGGLNEQFF	TGTGCCAGCTCACAACTAACCGGGACAGGGGGCCTCAATGAGCAGTTCTTC
NA	TRBJ2-7	NA	TRBV2	CASSEATENPYKQYF	TGTGCCAGCAGTGAAGCCACAGAGAACCCCTATAAGCAGTACTTC
once	TRBJ2-7	TRBD2	TRBV2	CASSEGTSGSSFLTTYEQYF	TGTGCCAGCAGTGAAGGGACTAGCGGGAGTTCCTTTTTAACCACCTACGAGCAGTACTTC
NA	TRBJ1-6	NA	TRBV2	CASSEAGRGRVNSPLHF	TGTGCCAGCAGTGAAGCTGGTCGCGGCAGGGTAAATTCACCCCTCCACTTT
NA	TRBJ1-3	NA	TRBV15	CATSRETGFSGNTIYF	TGTGCCACCAGCAGAGAGACCGGGTTCTCTGGAAACACCATATATTTT
NA	TRBJ1-6	NA	TRBV5-4	CASSLEPNNSPLHF	TGTGCCAGCAGCTTGGAGCCGAATAATTCACCCCTCCACTTT
NA	TRBJ2-7	TRBD1	TRBV11-2	CASSSLLGQGSYEQYF	TGTGCCAGCAGCTCCCTTTTGGGACAGGGATCCTACGAGCAGTACTTC
NA	TRBJ2-4	NA	TRBV9	CASSAGLAKNIQYF	TGTGCCAGCAGCGCGGGACTAGCCAAAAACATTCAGTACTTC
NA	TRBJ1-1	NA	TRBV10-3	CAISELAANTEAFF	TGTGCCATCAGTGAGCTGGCGGCGAACACTGAAGCTTTCTTT
NA	TRBJ1-5	NA	TRBV5-1	CASSLLGREDEPQHF	TGCGCCAGCAGCTTGCTCGGGCGGGAAGACGAGCCCCAGCATTTT
once	TRBJ1-1	TRBD1	TRBV18	CASSPKGADTEAFF	TGTGCCAGCTCACCAAAGGGGGCGGACACTGAAGCTTTCTTT
NA	TRBJ2-7	TRBD2	TRBV18	CASRTSGGYEQYF	TGTGCCAGCAGGACTAGCGGGGGCTACGAGCAGTACTTC
NA	TRBJ2-3	TRBD2	TRBV5-4	CASSYTSGGFRTDTQYF	TGTGCCAGCAGCTATACTAGCGGGGGGTTTCGCACAGATACGCAGTATTTT
NA	TRBJ2-1	TRBD2	TRBV6-5	CASSSAGTNYNEQFF	TGTGCCAGCAGTTCCGCCGGGACTAACTACAATGAGCAGTTCTTC
few	TRBJ1-2	TRBD1	TRBV6-5	CASRRDRVNYGYTF	TGTGCCAGCAGACGGGACAGGGTGAACTATGGCTACACCTTC
NA	TRBJ1-3	NA	TRBV5-4	CASSLDAGSGNTIYF	TGTGCCAGCAGCTTGGATGCAGGCTCTGGAAACACCATATATTTT
few	TRBJ1-6	NA	TRBV27	CASSLGQGFNSPLHF	TGTGCCAGCAGTTTAGGGCAGGGTTTTAATTCACCCCTCCACTTT
NA	TRBJ2-7	NA	TRBV3-1/TRBV3-2	CASSVTGLHVVDEQYF	TGTGCCAGCAGCGTAACAGGGCTTCATGTCGTCGACGAGCAGTACTTC
few	TRBJ2-6	NA	TRBV5-4	CASSLAGDFSGANVLTF	TGTGCCAGCAGCTTGGCTGGAGATTTCTCTGGGGCCAACGTCCTGACTTTC
NA	TRBJ1-5	NA	TRBV7-2	CASSLGGQLSNQPQHF	TGTGCCAGCAGCTTAGGGGGGCAGCTTAGCAATCAGCCCCAGCATTTT
NA	TRBJ2-5	NA	TRBV14	CASSPFGDPTGTQYF	TGTGCCAGCAGCCCGTTTGGAGACCCAACGGGGACCCAGTACTTC
NA	TRBJ2-1	NA	TRBV18	CASSLENYNEQFF	TGTGCCAGCTCACTTGAGAATTACAATGAGCAGTTCTTC
NA	TRBJ1-1	TRBD1	TRBV10-3	CAISESTRQGARNTEAFF	TGTGCCATCAGTGAGTCGACTCGTCAGGGGGCTAGGAACACTGAAGCTTTCTTT
NA	TRBJ2-5	TRBD2	TRBV7-2	CASSWRGAGEETQYF	TGTGCCAGCAGCTGGCGGGGAGCGGGGGAAGAGACCCAGTACTTC
NA	TRBJ2-7	TRBD1	TRBV5-4	CASSAYRGSYEQYF	TGTGCCAGCAGCGCCTACAGGGGATCCTACGAGCAGTACTTC
NA	TRBJ2-1	NA	TRBV28	CASSSGLNEQFF	TGTGCCAGCAGTTCGGGTTTGAATGAGCAGTTCTTC
NA	TRBJ2-5	TRBD2	TRBV19	CASKPGTSGVKTQYF	TGTGCCAGTAAGCCGGGGACTAGCGGGGTGAAGACCCAGTACTTC
NA	TRBJ2-1	TRBD1	TRBV7-2	CASSVYRGPNEQFF	TGTGCCAGCAGCGTATACAGGGGGCCGAATGAGCAGTTCTTC
NA	TRBJ1-2	NA	TRBV6-5	CASRDSVEGYTF	TGTGCCAGCAGGGACTCAGTTGAGGGCTACACCTTC
NA	TRBJ1-4	NA	TRBV6-5	CASSPERSEKLFF	TGTGCCAGCTCCCCGGAGAGGAGTGAAAAACTGTTTTTT
NA	TRBJ2-7	NA	TRBV7-8	CASSLAPGYEQYF	TGTGCCAGCAGCTTAGCCCCAGGCTACGAGCAGTACTTC
NA	TRBJ2-1	TRBD2	TRBV9	CASSVGTSGLLYNEQFF	TGTGCCAGCAGCGTAGGTACTAGCGGATTATTATACAATGAGCAGTTCTTC
NA	TRBJ2-7	NA	TRBV27	CASKPGGTYEQYF	TGTGCCAGCAAACCAGGGGGGACCTACGAGCAGTACTTC
NA	TRBJ2-3	NA	TRBV18	CASSPRGGAYGTDTQYF	TGTGCCAGCTCACCAAGGGGGGGGGCCTACGGCACAGATACGCAGTATTTT
NA	TRBJ1-2	TRBD1	TRBV13	CASSSSGTGYYGYTF	TGTGCCAGCAGCTCCTCCGGGACAGGGTATTATGGCTACACCTTC
NA	TRBJ2-1	TRBD2	TRBV6-2/TRBV6-3	CASSSGLAGAKSSYNEQFF	TGTGCCAGCAGTTCGGGACTAGCGGGAGCTAAGAGCTCCTACAATGAGCAGTTCTTC
once	TRBJ1-1	NA	TRBV24-1	CATTGVSFDTEAFF	TGTGCCACCACCGGGGTCTCATTCGACACTGAAGCTTTCTTT
once	TRBJ1-4	NA	TRBV19	CASSITGFAEKLFF	TGTGCCAGTAGTATAACGGGGTTTGCGGAAAAACTGTTTTTT
NA	TRBJ2-7	NA	TRBV21-1	CATDRGHYEQYF	TGTGCCACAGACAGGGGGCACTACGAGCAGTACTTC
NA	TRBJ2-2	NA	TRBV6-5	CASSYSDSGELFF	TGTGCCAGCAGTTATTCAGACTCCGGGGAGCTGTTTTTT
NA	TRBJ1-6	TRBD1	TRBV11-2	CASSLGDRPDSPLHF	TGTGCCAGCAGCTTGGGGGACAGGCCTGATTCACCCCTCCACTTT
NA	TRBJ2-2	TRBD1	TRBV10-3	CAISAGQGGTGELFF	TGTGCCATCAGTGCGGGACAGGGAGGCACCGGGGAGCTGTTTTTT
once	TRBJ1-5	NA	TRBV3-1/TRBV3-2	CASRMSGNSNQPQHF	TGTGCCAGCAGAATGTCGGGGAATAGCAATCAGCCCCAGCATTTT
NA	TRBJ2-2	TRBD1	TRBV30	CACPNRDRDTGELFF	TGTGCCTGCCCCAACCGGGACAGGGACACCGGGGAGCTGTTTTTT
NA	TRBJ1-1	NA	TRBV29-1	CSVESQTNTEAFF	TGCAGCGTTGAATCACAGACGAACACTGAAGCTTTCTTT
NA	TRBJ1-1	NA	TRBV28	CASSFGRFTEAFF	TGTGCCAGCAGTTTTGGGAGGTTCACTGAAGCTTTCTTT
NA	TRBJ1-5	TRBD1	TRBV5-1	CASSPGGANQPQHF	TGCGCCAGCAGCCCAGGGGGAGCAAATCAGCCCCAGCATTTT
NA	TRBJ2-1	TRBD2	TRBV28	CASTKTGTSGRYPFF	TGTGCCAGCACTAAAACCGGGACTAGCGGGAGGTACCCGTTCTTC
NA	TRBJ2-3	TRBD2	TRBV29-1	CSVEPWLAGGRGSTDTQYF	TGCAGCGTTGAACCTTGGCTAGCGGGAGGGCGGGGGAGCACAGATACGCAGTATTTT
once	TRBJ1-2	NA	TRBV10-3	CAIREGMESSKYGYTF	TGTGCCATCAGGGAGGGCATGGAGTCCTCTAAGTATGGCTACACCTTC
NA	TRBJ2-5	TRBD2	TRBV7-3	CASSSGLPQETQYF	TGTGCCAGCAGCTCGGGACTACCTCAAGAGACCCAGTACTTC
NA	TRBJ2-1	NA	TRBV2	CASGPSSSYNEQFF	TGTGCCAGCGGGCCCTCAAGCTCCTACAATGAGCAGTTCTTC
NA	TRBJ2-7	TRBD1	TRBV5-4	CASSLDGTGGSYEQYF	TGTGCCAGCAGCTTGGATGGGACAGGGGGCTCCTACGAGCAGTACTTC